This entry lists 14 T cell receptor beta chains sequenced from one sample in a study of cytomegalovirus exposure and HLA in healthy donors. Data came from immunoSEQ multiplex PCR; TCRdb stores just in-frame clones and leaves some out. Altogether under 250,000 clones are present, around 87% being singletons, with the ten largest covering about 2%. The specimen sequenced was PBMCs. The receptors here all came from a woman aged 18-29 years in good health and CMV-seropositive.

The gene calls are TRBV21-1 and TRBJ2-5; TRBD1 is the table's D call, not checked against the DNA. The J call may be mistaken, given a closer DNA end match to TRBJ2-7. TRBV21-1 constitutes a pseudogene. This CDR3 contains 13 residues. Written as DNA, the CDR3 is TGTGCCAGGACTAACAGGGGGCCCCACGAGCAGTACTTC. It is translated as CARTNRGPHEQYF.

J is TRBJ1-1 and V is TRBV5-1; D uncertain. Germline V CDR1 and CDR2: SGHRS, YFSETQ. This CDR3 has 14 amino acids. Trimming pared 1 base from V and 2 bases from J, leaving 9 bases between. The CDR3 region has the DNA TGCGCCAGCAGCTTGATGGTGGCCAACACTGAAGCTTTCTTT. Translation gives CASSLMVANTEAFF.

CDR3 loop: CATLAYREVGTEAFF. The CDR3 region has the DNA TGTGCCACCCTAGCCTACCGGGAGGTCGGCACTGAAGCTTTCTTT. The chain carries TRBV15 and TRBJ1-1; no clear D gene. Per germline, CDR1 LNHNV and CDR2 YYDKDF (reference sequence). The ends were cut back, 8 bases at V and 4 bases at J, with 20 bases in the middle. The CDR3 has 15 residues.

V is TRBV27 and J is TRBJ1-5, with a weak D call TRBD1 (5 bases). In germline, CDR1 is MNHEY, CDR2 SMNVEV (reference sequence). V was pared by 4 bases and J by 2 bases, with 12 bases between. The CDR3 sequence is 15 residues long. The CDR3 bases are TGTGCCAGCAGTTCGAAGGGGCTACGCAATCAGCCCCAGCATTTT. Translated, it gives CASSSKGLRNQPQHF.

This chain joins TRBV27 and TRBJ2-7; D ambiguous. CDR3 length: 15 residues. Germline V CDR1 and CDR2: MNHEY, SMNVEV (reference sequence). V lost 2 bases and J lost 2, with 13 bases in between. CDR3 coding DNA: TGTGCCAGCAGTTTAACGTCGTCTGCGCCCTACGAGCAGTACTTC. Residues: CASSLTSSAPYEQYF.

For the CDR3, the DNA is TGTGCCAGCAGCGTGGGGACAGGGGGATTCGAAGCTTTCTTT. Amino acids: CASSVGTGGFEAFF. The chain links TRBV9 to TRBJ1-1; 11 nucleotides line up with TRBD1. The germline V gene has CDR1 SGDLS and CDR2 YYNGEE. CDR3 size: 14 residues. V was pared by 2 bases and J by 8 bases, with 5 bases of the junction left unmatched.

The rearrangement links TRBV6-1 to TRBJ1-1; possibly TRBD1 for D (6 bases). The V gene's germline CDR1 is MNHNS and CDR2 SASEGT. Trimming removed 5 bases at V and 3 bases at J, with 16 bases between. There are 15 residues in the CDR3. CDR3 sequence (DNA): TGTGCCAGCAGTAATGAACAGGGAAGGGACACTGAAGCTTTCTTT. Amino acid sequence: CASSNEQGRDTEAFF.

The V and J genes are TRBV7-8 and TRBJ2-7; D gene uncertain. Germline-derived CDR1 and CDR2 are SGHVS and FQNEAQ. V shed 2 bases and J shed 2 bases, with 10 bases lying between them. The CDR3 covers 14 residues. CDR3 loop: CASSLPGFTYEQYF. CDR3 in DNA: TGTGCCAGCAGCTTACCAGGCTTCACCTACGAGCAGTACTTC.

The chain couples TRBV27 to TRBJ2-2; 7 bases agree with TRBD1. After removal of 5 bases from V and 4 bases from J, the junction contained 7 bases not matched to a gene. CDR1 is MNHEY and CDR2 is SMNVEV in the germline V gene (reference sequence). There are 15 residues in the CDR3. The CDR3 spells CASSIIQGTTGELFF. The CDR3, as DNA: TGTGCCAGCAGTATCATACAGGGGACCACCGGGGAGCTGTTTTTT.

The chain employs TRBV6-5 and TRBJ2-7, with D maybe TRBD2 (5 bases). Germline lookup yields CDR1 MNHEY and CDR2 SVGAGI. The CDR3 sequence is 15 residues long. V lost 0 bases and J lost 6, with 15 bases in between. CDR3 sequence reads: CASSYSVASRGEQYF. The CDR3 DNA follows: TGTGCCAGCAGTTACTCGGTGGCATCACGGGGCGAGCAGTACTTC.

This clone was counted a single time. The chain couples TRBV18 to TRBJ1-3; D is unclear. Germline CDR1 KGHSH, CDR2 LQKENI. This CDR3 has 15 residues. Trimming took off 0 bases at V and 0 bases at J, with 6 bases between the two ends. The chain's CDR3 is CASSPPSVSGNTIYF. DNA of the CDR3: TGTGCCAGCTCACCACCATCCGTCTCTGGAAACACCATATATTTT.

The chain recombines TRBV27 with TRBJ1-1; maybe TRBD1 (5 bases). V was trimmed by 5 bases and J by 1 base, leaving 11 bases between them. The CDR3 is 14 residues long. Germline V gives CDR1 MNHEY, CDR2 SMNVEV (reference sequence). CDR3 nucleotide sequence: TGTGCCAGCAGTCCAGGGTTTCGGAACACTGAAGCTTTCTTT. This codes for CASSPGFRNTEAFF.

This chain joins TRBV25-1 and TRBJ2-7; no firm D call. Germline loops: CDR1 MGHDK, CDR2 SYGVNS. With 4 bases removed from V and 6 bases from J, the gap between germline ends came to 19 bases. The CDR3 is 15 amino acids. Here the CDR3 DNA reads TGTGCCAGCAGTGTGATAGGTAGTACCCCAGGCGAGCAGTACTTC. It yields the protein CASSVIGSTPGEQYF.

CDR3 loop: CASRKKGAGANVLTF. CDR3 coding DNA: TGTGCCAGCAGAAAGAAGGGGGCTGGGGCCAACGTCCTGACTTTC. The genes are TRBV5-6 and TRBJ2-6; D is possibly TRBD1 (6 bases). Germline V CDR1 and CDR2: SGHDT, YYEEEE. V was shortened by 5 bases and J by 2 bases, with 11 bases between the two germline ends. The CDR3 length is 15 residues.